These T cell receptor beta chains were read from a single sample in a study of cytomegalovirus exposure and HLA in healthy donors. Assay used: immunoSEQ multiplex PCR; TCRdb lists only in-frame clones, some missing. The table lists about 160,000 clones, around three quarters of them singletons. Material: PBMCs. These receptors were collected from a middle-aged man in good health and CMV-seronegative. CDR3s include the opening cysteine and the closing phenylalanine or tryptophan.

CDR3aa	j_gene	v_gene
CASSPGTRRGPVETQYF	TRBJ2-5	TRBV11-2
CASSFLTDTQYF	TRBJ2-3	TRBV27
CASSLVAGSYEQYF	TRBJ2-7	TRBV11-2
CASSFDRGQYF	TRBJ2-4	TRBV11-2
CASSSTGYRNIQYF	TRBJ2-4	TRBV6-5
CASSLEGLEDEQFF	TRBJ2-1	TRBV5-4
CASSSSGRRDGELFF	TRBJ2-2	TRBV28
CASSLSTGSTTGELFF	TRBJ2-2	TRBV7-9
CASSQVGSGSIRNEQYF	TRBJ2-7	TRBV4-2
CASSGGGSDPYGYTF	TRBJ1-2	TRBV7-9
CASSERDRAADTQYF	TRBJ2-3	TRBV10-1
CASSLIGTSGDTQYF	TRBJ2-3	TRBV7-2
CASSANPGQVNTEAFF	TRBJ1-1	TRBV7-6
CASSVREFTDTQYF	TRBJ2-3	TRBV9
CAWKEGQGGQPQHF	TRBJ1-5	TRBV30
CASSPQGTGNTEAFF	TRBJ1-1	TRBV5-4
CAIIKTGSIAKNSQYF	TRBJ2-4	TRBV10-3
CASSLAGGVSNTEAFF	TRBJ1-1	TRBV11-1
CASSYYQGSYEQYF	TRBJ2-7	TRBV6-6
CASSTGGGSPYEQYF	TRBJ2-7	TRBV9
CASIRFYGANTEAFF	TRBJ1-1	TRBV6-1
CASSGPETGFDYNEQFF	TRBJ2-1	TRBV9
CASSSLAGGPDTQYF	TRBJ2-3	TRBV11-2
CASSVEGTGTDEQYF	TRBJ2-7	TRBV9
CASSLDRRLAGVAGTQYF	TRBJ2-3	TRBV5-4
CASSMNMNNQPQHF	TRBJ1-5	TRBV19
CASSDPPRGFGYTF	TRBJ1-2	TRBV6-4
CASSEVGSGETQYF	TRBJ2-5	TRBV2
CAISESQGRQYF	TRBJ2-7	TRBV10-3
CASSVGDGAGELFF	TRBJ2-2	TRBV9
CASSPLEGGTGELFF	TRBJ2-2	TRBV11-2
CSSTLTGEAFF	TRBJ1-1	TRBV7-9
CAWKSGGALNTGELFF	TRBJ2-2	TRBV30
CASSQNPTRTGNYGYTF	TRBJ1-2	TRBV9
CASSLRGRNANEQFF	TRBJ2-1	TRBV7-6
CASSSGQGVTGELFF	TRBJ2-2	TRBV6-6
CASSVGGWVDTQYF	TRBJ2-3	TRBV9
CASRAGDRSSFGAFF	TRBJ1-1	TRBV5-1
CASSPLRGRETQYF	TRBJ2-5	TRBV7-2
CASSLGTGGEAFF	TRBJ1-1	TRBV5-6
CASSGLGGGSEVNYGYTF	TRBJ1-2	TRBV7-9
CASSSSVAGELFF	TRBJ2-2	TRBV7-3
CASSPGTGWDYGYTF	TRBJ1-2	TRBV5-1
CASTLREDPYGYTF	TRBJ1-2	TRBV4-1
CASSYGGTGYGYTF	TRBJ1-2	TRBV6-5
CSVVGGIAEQYF	TRBJ2-7	TRBV29-1
CASSLARRAEGYEQYF	TRBJ2-7	TRBV7-2
CASSVEAGIAKNIQYF	TRBJ2-4	TRBV9
CASSLALGQGNTIYF	TRBJ1-3	TRBV7-8
CASSPPGLAGDTQYF	TRBJ2-3	TRBV5-4
CASSLGGNTEAFF	TRBJ1-1	TRBV11-3
CASSRDSPRASGANGLTF	TRBJ2-6	TRBV18
CASSIGRGSQPQHF	TRBJ1-5	TRBV19
CASSQAPAYNEQFF	TRBJ2-1	TRBV5-1
CASSEAPGQGGSYNEQFF	TRBJ2-1	TRBV2